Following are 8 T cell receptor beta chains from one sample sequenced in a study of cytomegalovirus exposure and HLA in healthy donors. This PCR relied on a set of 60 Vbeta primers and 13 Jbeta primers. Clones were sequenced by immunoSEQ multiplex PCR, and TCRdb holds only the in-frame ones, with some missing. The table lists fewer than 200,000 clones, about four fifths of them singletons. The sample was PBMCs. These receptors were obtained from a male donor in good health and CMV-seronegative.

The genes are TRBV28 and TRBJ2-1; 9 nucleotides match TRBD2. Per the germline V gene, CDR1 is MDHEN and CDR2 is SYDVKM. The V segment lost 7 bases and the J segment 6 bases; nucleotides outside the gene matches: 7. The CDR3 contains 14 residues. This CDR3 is CASIGSGRVNEQFF. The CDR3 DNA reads TGTGCCAGCATTGGTAGCGGGAGAGTCAATGAGCAGTTCTTC.

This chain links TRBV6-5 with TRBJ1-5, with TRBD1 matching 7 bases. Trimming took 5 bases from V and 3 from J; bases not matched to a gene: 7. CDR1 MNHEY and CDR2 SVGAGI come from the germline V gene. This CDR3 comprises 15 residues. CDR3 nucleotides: TGTGCCAGCAGTACCTGGACAGGCATCAATCAGCCCCAGCATTTT. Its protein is CASSTWTGINQPQHF.

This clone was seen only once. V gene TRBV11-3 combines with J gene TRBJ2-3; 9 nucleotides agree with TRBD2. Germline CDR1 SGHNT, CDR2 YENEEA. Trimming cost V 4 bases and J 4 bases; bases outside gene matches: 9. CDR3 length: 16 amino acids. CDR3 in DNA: TGTGCCAGCAGCTATACACCGGGACTAGCAGCAGATACGCAGTATTTT. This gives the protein CASSYTPGLAADTQYF.

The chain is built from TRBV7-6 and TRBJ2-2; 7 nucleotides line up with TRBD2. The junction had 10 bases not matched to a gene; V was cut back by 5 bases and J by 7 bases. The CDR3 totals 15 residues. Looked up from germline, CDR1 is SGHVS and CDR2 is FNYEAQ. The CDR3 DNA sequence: TGTGCCAGCAGCCGTCTTTGGGGGGGGAACGGGGAGCTGTTTTTT. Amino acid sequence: CASSRLWGGNGELFF.

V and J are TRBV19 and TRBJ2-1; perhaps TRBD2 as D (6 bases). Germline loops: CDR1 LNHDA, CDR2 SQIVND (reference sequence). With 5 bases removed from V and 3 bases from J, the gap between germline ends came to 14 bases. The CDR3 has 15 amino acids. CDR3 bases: TGTGCCAGTAGTCCTCGGGACTCCCGCTACAATGAGCAGTTCTTC. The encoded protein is CASSPRDSRYNEQFF.

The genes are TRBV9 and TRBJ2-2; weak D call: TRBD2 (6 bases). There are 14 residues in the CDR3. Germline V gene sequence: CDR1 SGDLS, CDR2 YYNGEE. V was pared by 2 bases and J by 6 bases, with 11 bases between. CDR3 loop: CASSVMGRSGELFF. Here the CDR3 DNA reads TGTGCCAGCAGCGTGATGGGGAGGTCCGGGGAGCTGTTTTTT.

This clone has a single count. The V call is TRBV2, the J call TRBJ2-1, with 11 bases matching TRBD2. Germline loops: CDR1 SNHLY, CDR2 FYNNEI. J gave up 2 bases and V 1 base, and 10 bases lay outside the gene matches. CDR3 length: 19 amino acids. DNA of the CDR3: TGTGCCAGCAGTGAAGGCCCTAGCGGGAGGTCCATCCCCTACAATGAGCAGTTCTTC. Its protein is CASSEGPSGRSIPYNEQFF.

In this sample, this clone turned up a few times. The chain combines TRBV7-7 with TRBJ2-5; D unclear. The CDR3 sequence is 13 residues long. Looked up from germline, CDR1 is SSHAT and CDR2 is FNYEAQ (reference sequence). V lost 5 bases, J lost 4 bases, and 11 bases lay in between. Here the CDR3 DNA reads TGTGCCAGCAGCCCACACCCGGGAGAGACCCAGTACTTC. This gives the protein CASSPHPGETQYF.